The following is a T cell receptor (beta chain) sequence with its context. Its antigen remains undetermined. No qualities accompany the bases; no much larger clone lies one base away. The germline V and J ends show losses of 2 bases and 6 bases respectively, and no gene match explains 7 bases of the junction. Taken from the germline V gene, the CDR1 and CDR2 loops are SGHTA and FQGTGA. Reading from cysteine to phenylalanine, the CDR3 counts 15 amino acids. The retained sequence is limited to the CDR3, 45 bases, with the frame set at the first base. Participants in the prospective study were aged roughly 18 to 100 years, lived in 20 to 25 United States geographic areas, and enrolled through a virtual design. Cohort assignment in the prospective study relied on participant-reported clinical history from a screening survey and a study questionnaire. For ImmuneRACE Cohort 3, a participant was defined as recovered based on two consecutive negative NP/OP PCR tests, clearance by a healthcare professional, or resolution of symptoms. In the prospective study, mobile phlebotomists collected whole blood, serum and a nasopharyngeal or oropharyngeal swab from each participant. Additional blood draws and questionnaires over an approximately two-month period could optionally be provided by prospective study participants. Before DNA extraction, blood samples from the prospective study were shipped at room temperature or frozen.

TCRbeta CDR3 regions were amplified from genomic DNA using the immunoSEQ Assay, a bias-controlled multiplex PCR. For the original study's pipeline: Nucleated cell counts per sample were estimated from amplification of reference gene primers within the assay. To quantify the absolute abundance of each unique TCRbeta CDR3 rearrangement, sequence reads were collapsed and filtered. For each sample, productive Simpson clonality was calculated as the square root of Simpson's diversity index across productive rearrangements. The clones in this table, taken by TCRdb from immuneACCESS, are in-frame only. Not every clone is retained; where verified, under half of the shortfall comes from an unresolved V gene, and the cause of the rest is unknown. V and J calls and clone size are as listed in that table; D and trimming were resolved from the DNA. Here the sample has about 290,000 clones; 89% occur a single time. The ten biggest clones cover 1.5% to 2% of the sample.

The data were obtained in a study of blood T cell repertoires in COVID-19 (dated by TCRdb to the early 2020s). Regarding the research as a whole: The collaborator samples originated in the United States, Italy and Spain and spanned the acute and convalescent phases of COVID-19. The prospective study material was composed of cDNA or gDNA derived from T cells, B-cell-depleted T cells, or PBMCs. Deeply sampled blood TCRbeta repertoires from subjects exposed to, actively infected with, or recovered from COVID-19 were included in the dataset. A freely available public database, intended as a resource for researchers studying the immune response to SARS-CoV-2, is where the repertoires were released. Samples came from the ongoing ImmuneRACE study (first 160 participants) plus 1,254 subjects from 6 global collaborators. Sample metadata almost always included a de-identified subject ID, COVID-19 status, age in years and sex. Where HLA class I and class II types were available, the types were taken from metadata supplied by the sample provider, not from assay-based typing. Here is what the overall study found, with its caveats: Clinical and demographic metadata were provided uncurated, with the amount varying by source and participant.

Sequencing was done on a sample of PBMCs or T cells enriched from blood (not recorded which). Here the chain combines TRBV7-3 and TRBJ2-1, with TRBD1 matching 7 junction bases. The clonotype originates from a woman in her thirties or forties who had recovered from COVID-19. The encoded CDR3 is CASSLSHRQGNEQFF. Read as DNA, the sequence is TGTGCCAGCAGCTTATCTCACCGACAGGGCAATGAGCAGTTCTTC.